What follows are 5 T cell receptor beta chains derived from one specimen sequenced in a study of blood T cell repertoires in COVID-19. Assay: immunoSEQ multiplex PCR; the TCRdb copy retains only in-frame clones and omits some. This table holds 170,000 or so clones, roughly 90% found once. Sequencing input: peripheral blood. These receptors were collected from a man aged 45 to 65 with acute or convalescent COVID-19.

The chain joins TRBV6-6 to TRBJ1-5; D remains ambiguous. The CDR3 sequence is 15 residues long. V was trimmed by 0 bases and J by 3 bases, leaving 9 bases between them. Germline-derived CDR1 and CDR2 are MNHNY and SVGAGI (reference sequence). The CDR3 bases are TGTGCCAGCAGTTACTCGACGGGTTACAATCAGCCCCAGCATTTT. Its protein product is CASSYSTGYNQPQHF.

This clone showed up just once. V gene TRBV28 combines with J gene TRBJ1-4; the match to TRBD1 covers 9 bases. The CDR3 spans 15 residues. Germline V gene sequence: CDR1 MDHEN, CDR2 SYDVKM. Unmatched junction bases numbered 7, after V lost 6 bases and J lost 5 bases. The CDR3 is CASRDHRGPNEKLFF. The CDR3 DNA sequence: TGTGCCAGCAGAGACCACAGGGGGCCGAATGAAAAACTGTTTTTT.

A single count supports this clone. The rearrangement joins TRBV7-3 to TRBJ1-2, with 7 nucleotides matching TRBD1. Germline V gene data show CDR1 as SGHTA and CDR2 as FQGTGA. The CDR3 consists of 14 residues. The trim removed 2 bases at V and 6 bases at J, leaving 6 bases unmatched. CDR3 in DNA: TGTGCCAGCAGCTTACAGGGGCAGGGGGATGGCTACACCTTC. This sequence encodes CASSLQGQGDGYTF.

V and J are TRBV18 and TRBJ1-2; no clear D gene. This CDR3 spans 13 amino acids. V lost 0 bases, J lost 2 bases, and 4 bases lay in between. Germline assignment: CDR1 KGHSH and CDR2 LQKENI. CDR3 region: CASSPPPNYGYTF. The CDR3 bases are TGTGCCAGCTCACCACCTCCGAACTATGGCTACACCTTC.

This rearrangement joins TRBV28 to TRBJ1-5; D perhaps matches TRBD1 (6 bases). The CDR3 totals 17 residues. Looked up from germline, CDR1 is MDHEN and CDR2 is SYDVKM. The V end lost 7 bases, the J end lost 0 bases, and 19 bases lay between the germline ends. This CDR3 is CASTTAGAQYSNQPQHF. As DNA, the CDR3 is TGTGCCAGCACAACGGCGGGGGCCCAGTATAGCAATCAGCCCCAGCATTTT.